This T cell receptor beta chain originates from a study of T-cell memory formation after mild COVID-19. Study observations and caveats: Pre-infection memory contained some responding clones, which suggested that cross-reactive memory had joined. While clones contracting from day 15 to 85 were balanced between CD4 and CD8, later expanders leaned CD4+.

TCRdb recomputed calls from the 5' RACE reads with MiXCR, one row per CDR3 protein. The repertoire holds 250,000 to 350,000 distinct CDR3 sequences, about 17% seen once, with approximately 25% in the top ten. This clonotype came up a few times. Its antigen is currently unknown. Trimming took 5 bases from V and 1 from J, leaving 15 bases between them. The CDR3 runs to 16 residues. The germline V gene has CDR1 SEHNR and CDR2 FQNEAQ (reference sequence). Sample: PBMCs or a T cell subset sorted from them (not recorded which). V gene TRBV7-9 combines with J gene TRBJ2-1, with D maybe TRBD1 (5 bases). This clonotype was sampled from a young man who had mild COVID-19 (a few samples of this study predate the infection). Cell type and time point are not known. The CDR3 sequence is CASSGGQGPSYNEQFF. CDR3 DNA sequence: TGTGCCAGCAGCGGTGGTCAGGGCCCGTCCTACAATGAGCAGTTCTTC.